The clone carrying this TCR beta chain was counted only a few times. No antigen is known for it. Germline assignment: CDR1 MGHRA and CDR2 YSYEKL. The CDR3 spans 16 residues. V dropped 3 bases and J dropped 12; count of bases not matched to a gene: 12. These data belong to a study of T cell repertoires in cytomegalovirus infection. Study-level background: Use of recently identified HLA-C-restricted and well-studied HLA-B-restricted CMV epitopes was part of the study.

Findings and caveats of the study: It was HLA-C-restricted CMV-specific TCR beta clonotypes that dominated the response ex vivo.

TCRdb recomputed calls from the reads with MiXCR, one row per CDR3 protein. The sample has some 700,000 distinct CDR3 sequences, roughly 33% seen once. The V and J genes are TRBV4-1 and TRBJ2-1; 12 nucleotides line up with TRBD2. This TCR was recovered from a human donor in good health (CMV status not recorded). Some clones in this sample may be carry-over from other donors' samples. The specimen comprised cultured PBMCs, sampled from culture after CMV antigen stimulation. CDR3 coding DNA: TGCGCCAGCAGCCAGCGAACCGGGACTAGCGGGCCCCGGCAGTTCTTC. Its protein product is CASSQRTGTSGPRQFF.